Listed below are T cell receptor beta chains from one sample, sequenced in a study of T cell responses to AZD1222 COVID-19 vaccine. Generated by immunoSEQ multiplex PCR, the TCRdb table keeps only in-frame clones and is missing some. This sample has about 56,000 clones, with 75% to 90% found just once. Sequencing was performed on peripheral blood, taken 28 days after the second AZD1222 dose. Every receptor here comes from an adult who received the AZD1222 COVID-19 vaccine. Each CDR3 is given with its conserved first and last residue. A D gene is named only where the DNA matches it firmly. Not all rows give a size; the values are once, few, many and, for expanded clones, a class.

>TRBJ1-2|TRBV10-3|.|.
TGTGCCATCAGCCGAGACCGGTCCTTCGGCTACACCTTC
CAISRDRSFGYTF
>TRBJ1-2|TRBV27|TRBD1|.
TGTGCCAGCAGTGCCGACAGGGCCTATGGCTACACCTTC
CASSADRAYGYTF
>TRBJ2-1|TRBV18|TRBD2|.
TGTGCCAGCTCACCACTTCCTAGCGGCTCCTACAATGAGCAGTTCTTC
CASSPLPSGSYNEQFF
>TRBJ1-4|TRBV27|.|.
TGTGCCAGCAAGCAGGGGTGGACTAATGAAAAACTGTTTTTT
CASKQGWTNEKLFF
>TRBJ1-5|TRBV6-5|.|.
TGTGCCAGCAGTAGGACGGACGATCAGCCCCAGCATTTT
CASSRTDDQPQHF
>TRBJ2-2|TRBV5-3|TRBD2|.
TGTGCCAGAAGCCGCGGGGGGCCGGTTAACAACACCGGGGAGCTGTTTTTT
CARSRGGPVNNTGELFF
>TRBJ2-1|TRBV7-2|.|.
TGTGCCAGCAGCCCGGGACAAGGTGATGAGCAGTTCTTC
CASSPGQGDEQFF
>TRBJ2-3|TRBV27|.|.
TGTGCCAGCAGTTTGCTAGGGGCAGAGGATACGCAGTATTTT
CASSLLGAEDTQYF
>TRBJ2-5|TRBV28|TRBD1|.
TGTGCCAGCAGTTTAGGTGGACAGGGGCAGGAGACCCAGTACTTC
CASSLGGQGQETQYF
>TRBJ1-5|TRBV7-2|.|.
TGTGCCAGCAGCACCCAATTGGGGAATCAGCCCCAGCATTTT
CASSTQLGNQPQHF
>TRBJ2-2|TRBV5-4|.|.
TGTGCCAGCAGCTACCAGCTGGCCGGGGAGCTGTTTTTT
CASSYQLAGELFF
>TRBJ1-2|TRBV3-1/TRBV3-2|.|.
TGTGCCAGCAGCCAAGAGGGTGTTGCGGGGGAAGATGGCTACACCTTC
CASSQEGVAGEDGYTF
>TRBJ1-5|TRBV24-1|.|.
TGTGCCACCAGTGGTGGGGGGAGGCAGCCCCAGCATTTT
CATSGGGRQPQHF
>TRBJ1-6|TRBV5-4|.|.
TGTGCCAGCAGCCTTCAGGGGCCCAATTCACCCCTCCACTTT
CASSLQGPNSPLHF
>TRBJ1-1|TRBV6-4|.|.
TGTGCCAGCAGTAGGCGGGAGAACACTGAAGCTTTCTTT
CASSRRENTEAFF
>TRBJ2-5|TRBV5-1|.|.
TGCGCCAGCAGCTTGAGACGGGCGTTCGGGGACCAGTACTTC
CASSLRRAFGDQYF
>TRBJ1-3|TRBV18|.|.
TGTGCCAGCTCACCCCTAAGATCACAGGGAAGCACCTCTGGAAACACCATATATTTT
CASSPLRSQGSTSGNTIYF
>TRBJ1-1|TRBV2|.|few
TGTGCCAGCAGTTTCCAGGGCGGGAACACTGAAGCTTTCTTT
CASSFQGGNTEAFF
>TRBJ2-3|TRBV10-3|TRBD2|once
TGTGCCATCAGTACAACTAGCGGGAGTGCAGATACGCAGTATTTT
CAISTTSGSADTQYF
>TRBJ2-2|TRBV12-2|.|.
TGTGCAAGTCGCTTAGTCGGCACCGGGGAGCTGTTTTTT
CASRLVGTGELFF
>TRBJ2-1|TRBV20-1|.|once
TGCAGTGCTAGAGATTGGGCCGAGCAGTTCTTC
CSARDWAEQFF
>TRBJ2-2|TRBV18|TRBD1|.
TGTGCCAGCTCACCACCTGGGACAGGGGGCCGCGGGGAGCTGTTTTTT
CASSPPGTGGRGELFF
>TRBJ1-1|TRBV5-1|TRBD1|once
TGCGCCAGCAGCCTTACGGGACAGGGGTTAGGCACTGAAGCTTTCTTT
CASSLTGQGLGTEAFF
>TRBJ2-1|TRBV7-8|.|.
TGTGCCAGCAGCTTTCGGCGCTCCTACAATGAGCAGTTCTTC
CASSFRRSYNEQFF
>TRBJ1-4|TRBV6-1|.|.
TGTGCCAGCAGTGAACCGGGGGTAACTAATGAAAAACTGTTTTTT
CASSEPGVTNEKLFF
>TRBJ2-1|TRBV7-3|.|.
TGTGCCAGCAGCTTATATGCCTCCGGGTACAATGAGCAGTTCTTC
CASSLYASGYNEQFF
>TRBJ2-7|TRBV5-8|.|once
TGTGCCAGCAGCGGAAGTGGTGAGCAGTACTTC
CASSGSGEQYF
>TRBJ1-2|TRBV6-5|.|.
TGTGCCAGCAGACCGACCTCCCACTATGGCTACACCTTC
CASRPTSHYGYTF
>TRBJ2-3|TRBV28|.|.
TGTGCCAGCAGTTTCTTTACGGGAACGCAGTATTTT
CASSFFTGTQYF
>TRBJ1-1|TRBV6-5|.|.
TGTGCCAGCAGTTTGCCGGGGGGAGGCACTGAAGCTTTCTTT
CASSLPGGGTEAFF
>TRBJ1-4|TRBV18|.|.
TGTGCCAGCTCACCGGGGCTGCGAGAAAAACTGTTTTTT
CASSPGLREKLFF
>TRBJ1-4|TRBV6-1|.|.
TGTGCCAGCAGTGATACCGGGGGAACTAATGAAAAACTGTTTTTT
CASSDTGGTNEKLFF
>TRBJ1-6|TRBV5-4|.|.
TGTGCCAGCAGGTCTAGCGGTTATAATTCACCCCTCCACTTT
CASRSSGYNSPLHF
>TRBJ2-5|TRBV10-3|TRBD2|.
TGTGCCACCGGGACTAGCGGATCCCAAGAGACCCAGTACTTC
CATGTSGSQETQYF
>TRBJ1-1|TRBV10-2|.|.
TGCGCCAGCAGTGGGGCCTCGGCACCCTCCGGCCCTGAAGCTTTCTTT
CASSGASAPSGPEAFF
>TRBJ1-2|TRBV28|.|once
TGTGCCAGCAGTCCTTGGACAGTCTATGGCTACACCTTC
CASSPWTVYGYTF
>TRBJ1-4|TRBV9|TRBD1|.
TGTGCCAGCAGCCAGGGGGGAAATAATGAAAAACTGTTTTTT
CASSQGGNNEKLFF
>TRBJ1-1|TRBV6-5|.|.
TGTGCCAGCAGTCCTACAGGATACAACACTGAAGCTTTCTTT
CASSPTGYNTEAFF
>TRBJ1-5|TRBV4-2|.|.
TGTGCCAGCAGCCAAGATAGGGGGGATCAGCCCCAGCATTTT
CASSQDRGDQPQHF
>TRBJ2-7|TRBV3-1/TRBV3-2|.|few
TGTGCCAGCAGCCAAAACAGAGACTACGAGCAGTACTTC
CASSQNRDYEQYF
>TRBJ2-1|TRBV29-1|TRBD2|.
TGCAGCGTTACTAGCGGGAGGGTGTCCTACAATGAGCAGTTCTTC
CSVTSGRVSYNEQFF
>TRBJ1-2|TRBV14|.|.
TGTGCCAGCAGCCAAGAATCGCAGGGGACGTCGGTTTACATTTTC
CASSQESQGTSVYIF
>TRBJ1-5|TRBV28|.|once
TGTGCCAGTACCCGACAGGAAGAACAGCCCCAGCATTTT
CASTRQEEQPQHF